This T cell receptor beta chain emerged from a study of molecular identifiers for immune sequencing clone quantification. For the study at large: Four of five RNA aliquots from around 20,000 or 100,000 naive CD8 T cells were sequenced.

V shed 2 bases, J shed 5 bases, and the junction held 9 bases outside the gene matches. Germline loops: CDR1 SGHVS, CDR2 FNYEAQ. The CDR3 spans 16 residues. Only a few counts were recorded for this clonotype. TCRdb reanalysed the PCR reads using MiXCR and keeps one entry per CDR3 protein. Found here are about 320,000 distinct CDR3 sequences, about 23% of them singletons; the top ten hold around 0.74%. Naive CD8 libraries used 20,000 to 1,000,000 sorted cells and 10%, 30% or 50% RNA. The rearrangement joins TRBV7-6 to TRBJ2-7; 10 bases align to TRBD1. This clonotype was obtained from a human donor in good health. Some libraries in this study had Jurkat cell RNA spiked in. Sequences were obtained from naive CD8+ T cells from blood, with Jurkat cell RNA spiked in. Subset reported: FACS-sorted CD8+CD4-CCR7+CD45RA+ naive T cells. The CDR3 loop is CASSLTPTGGLDEQYF. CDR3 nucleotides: TGTGCCAGCAGCTTAACACCGACAGGGGGCCTCGACGAGCAGTACTTC. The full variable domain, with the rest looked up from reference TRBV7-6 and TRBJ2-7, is GAGVSQSPRYKVTKRGQDVALRCDPISGHVSLYWYRQALGQGPEFLTYFNYEAQQDKSGLPNDRFSAERPEGSISTLTIQRTEQRDSAMYRCASSLTPTGGLDEQYFGPGTRLTVT.